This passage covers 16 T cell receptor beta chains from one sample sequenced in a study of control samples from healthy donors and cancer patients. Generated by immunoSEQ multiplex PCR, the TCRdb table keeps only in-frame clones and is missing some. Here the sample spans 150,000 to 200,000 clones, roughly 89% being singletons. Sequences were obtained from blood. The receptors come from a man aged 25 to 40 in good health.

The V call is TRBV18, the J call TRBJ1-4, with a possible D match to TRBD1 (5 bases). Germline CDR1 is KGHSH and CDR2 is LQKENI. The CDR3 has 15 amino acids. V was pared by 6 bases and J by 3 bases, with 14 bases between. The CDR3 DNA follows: TGTGCCAGCTCGTCTTCAGGGCCGCCTAATGAAAAACTGTTTTTT. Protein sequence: CASSSSGPPNEKLFF.

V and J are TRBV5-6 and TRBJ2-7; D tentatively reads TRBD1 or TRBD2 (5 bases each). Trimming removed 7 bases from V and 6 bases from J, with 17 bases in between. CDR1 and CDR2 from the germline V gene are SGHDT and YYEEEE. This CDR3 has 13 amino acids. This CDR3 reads CASSRDLGVEQYF. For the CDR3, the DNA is TGTGCCAGCTCTCGGGACCTCGGAGTCGAGCAGTACTTC.

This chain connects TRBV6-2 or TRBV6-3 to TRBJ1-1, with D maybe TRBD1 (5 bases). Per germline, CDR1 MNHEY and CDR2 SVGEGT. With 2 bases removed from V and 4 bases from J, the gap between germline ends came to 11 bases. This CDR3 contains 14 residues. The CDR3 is CASSYQGSSTEAFF. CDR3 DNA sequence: TGTGCCAGCAGTTACCAGGGAAGTAGCACTGAAGCTTTCTTT.

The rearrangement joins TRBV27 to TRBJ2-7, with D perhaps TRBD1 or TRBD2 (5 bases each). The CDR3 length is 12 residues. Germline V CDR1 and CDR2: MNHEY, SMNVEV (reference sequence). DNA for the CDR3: TGTACCGCCGGGACCGAACCCTACGAGCAGTACTTC. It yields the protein CTAGTEPYEQYF.

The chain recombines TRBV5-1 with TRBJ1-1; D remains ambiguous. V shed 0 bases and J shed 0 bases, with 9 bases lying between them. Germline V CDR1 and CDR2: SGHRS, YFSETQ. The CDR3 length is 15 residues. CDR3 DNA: TGCGCCAGCAGCTTGGAGGTCCGGATGAACACTGAAGCTTTCTTT. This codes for CASSLEVRMNTEAFF.

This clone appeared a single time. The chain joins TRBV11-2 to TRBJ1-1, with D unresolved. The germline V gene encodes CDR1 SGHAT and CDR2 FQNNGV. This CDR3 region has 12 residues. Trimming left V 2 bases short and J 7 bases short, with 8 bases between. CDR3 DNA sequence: TGTGCCAGCAGCTTATCCCATATTGAAGCTTTCTTT. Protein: CASSLSHIEAFF.

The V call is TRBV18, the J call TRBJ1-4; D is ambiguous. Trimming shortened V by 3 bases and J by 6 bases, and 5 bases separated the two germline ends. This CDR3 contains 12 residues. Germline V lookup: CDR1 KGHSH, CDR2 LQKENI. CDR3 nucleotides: TGTGCCAGCTCACCTTCGGATGAAAAACTGTTTTTT. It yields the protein CASSPSDEKLFF.

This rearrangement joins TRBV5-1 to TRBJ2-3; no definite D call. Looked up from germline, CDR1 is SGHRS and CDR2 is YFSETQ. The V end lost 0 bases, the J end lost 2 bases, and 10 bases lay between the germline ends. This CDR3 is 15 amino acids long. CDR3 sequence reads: CASSLATPDTDTQYF. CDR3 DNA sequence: TGCGCCAGCAGCTTGGCGACCCCCGACACAGATACGCAGTATTTT.

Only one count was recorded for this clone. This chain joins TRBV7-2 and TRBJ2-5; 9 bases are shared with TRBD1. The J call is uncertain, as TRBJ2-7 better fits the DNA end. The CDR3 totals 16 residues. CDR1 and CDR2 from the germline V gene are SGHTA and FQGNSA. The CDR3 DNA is TGTGCCAGCAGCTTGGCCCCCGGGACAGGGTCATACGAGCAGTACTTC. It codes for CASSLAPGTGSYEQYF.

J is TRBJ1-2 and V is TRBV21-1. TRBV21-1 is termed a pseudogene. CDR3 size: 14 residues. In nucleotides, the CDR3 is TGTGCCACCGGCATCACGGGATTCCTCTATGGCTACACCTTC. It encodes CATGITGFLYGYTF.

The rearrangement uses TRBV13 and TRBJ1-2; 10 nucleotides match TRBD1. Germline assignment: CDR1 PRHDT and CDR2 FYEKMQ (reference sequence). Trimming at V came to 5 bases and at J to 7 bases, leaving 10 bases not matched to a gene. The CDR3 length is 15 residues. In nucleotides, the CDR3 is TGTGCCAGCAGCACACCGGGACAGGGGATCGGTGGCTACACCTTC. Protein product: CASSTPGQGIGGYTF. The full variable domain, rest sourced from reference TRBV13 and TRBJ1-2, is AAGVIQSPRHLIKEKRETATLKCYPIPRHDTVYWYQQGPGQDPQFLISFYEKMQSDKGSIPDRFSAQQFSDYHSELNMSSLELGDSALYFCASSTPGQGIGGYTFGSGTRLTVV.

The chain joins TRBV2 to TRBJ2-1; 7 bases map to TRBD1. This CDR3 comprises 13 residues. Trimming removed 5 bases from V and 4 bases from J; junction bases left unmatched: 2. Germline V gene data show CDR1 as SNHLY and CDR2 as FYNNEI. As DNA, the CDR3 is TGTGCCAGCAGTCGGGACAGATACAATGAGCAGTTCTTC. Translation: CASSRDRYNEQFF.

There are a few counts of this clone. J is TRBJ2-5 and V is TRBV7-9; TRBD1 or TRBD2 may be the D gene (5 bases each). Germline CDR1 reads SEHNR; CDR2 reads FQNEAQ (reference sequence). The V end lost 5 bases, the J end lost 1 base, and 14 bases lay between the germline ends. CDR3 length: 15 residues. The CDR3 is CASSPPIGTQETQYF. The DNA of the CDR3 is TGTGCCAGCAGCCCGCCTATAGGGACCCAAGAGACCCAGTACTTC. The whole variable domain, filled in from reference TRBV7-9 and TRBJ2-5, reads DTGVSQNPRHKITKRGQNVTFRCDPISEHNRLYWYRQTLGQGPEFLTYFQNEAQLEKSRLLSDRFSAERPKGSFSTLEIQRTEQGDSAMYLCASSPPIGTQETQYFGPGTRLLVL.

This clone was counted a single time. The CDR3: CASSPTGTGYQPQHF. The CDR3 DNA follows: TGTGCCAGCAGCCCCACCGGCACAGGCTATCAGCCCCAGCATTTT. This chain connects TRBV3-1 (or the pseudogene TRBV3-2) to TRBJ1-5, with D tentatively TRBD1 (5 bases). This CDR3 is 15 amino acids long. V gave up 4 bases and J gave up 5 bases, with 15 bases separating them. Germline V gene data show CDR1 as LGHDT and CDR2 as YNNKEL (reference sequence).

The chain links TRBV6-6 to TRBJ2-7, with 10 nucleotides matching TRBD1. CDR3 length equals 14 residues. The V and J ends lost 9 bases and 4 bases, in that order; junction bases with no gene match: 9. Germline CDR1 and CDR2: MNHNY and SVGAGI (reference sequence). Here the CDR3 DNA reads TGTGCCAGTAAAACCCGGACAGGGGGGTACGAGCAGTACTTC. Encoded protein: CASKTRTGGYEQYF.

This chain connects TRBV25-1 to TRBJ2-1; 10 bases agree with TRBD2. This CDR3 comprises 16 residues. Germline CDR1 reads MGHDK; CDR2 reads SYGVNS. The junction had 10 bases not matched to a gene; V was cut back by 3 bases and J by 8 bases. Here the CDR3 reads CASSDPVAGGRDEQFF. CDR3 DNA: TGTGCCAGCAGTGACCCGGTAGCGGGAGGCCGCGATGAGCAGTTCTTC.